In its sample, the clone carrying this T cell receptor (beta chain) was seen a few times. Antigen unknown. TCRdb passed the 5' RACE reads through MiXCR, listing each CDR3 protein once. The top ten clones hold around 9% of a sample with under 300,000 distinct CDR3 sequences, over 12% of them seen once. CDR3 length equals 15 residues. V gave up 4 bases and J gave up 7 bases; unmatched junction bases: 7. Germline V lookup: CDR1 MNHEY, CDR2 SMNVEV (reference sequence). The sample belongs to a study of identical twins. Study-level points and caveats: Memory repertoires showed no such pattern, whereas abundant cord blood beta clonotypes carried fewer insertions. Out-of-frame beta chain sequences displayed weaker excess sharing between twins.

Everyone who gave samples was a healthy Caucasian. The receptor comes from a woman in her late teens or twenties in good health. This chain links TRBV27 with TRBJ1-2; TRBD1 matches at 12 bases. The sample consisted of memory (CD45RO+) T cells sorted from blood. As DNA, the CDR3 is TGTGCCAGCAGTTCCGGGACAGGGGGCTACAGTGGCTACACCTTC. The encoded protein is CASSSGTGGYSGYTF.